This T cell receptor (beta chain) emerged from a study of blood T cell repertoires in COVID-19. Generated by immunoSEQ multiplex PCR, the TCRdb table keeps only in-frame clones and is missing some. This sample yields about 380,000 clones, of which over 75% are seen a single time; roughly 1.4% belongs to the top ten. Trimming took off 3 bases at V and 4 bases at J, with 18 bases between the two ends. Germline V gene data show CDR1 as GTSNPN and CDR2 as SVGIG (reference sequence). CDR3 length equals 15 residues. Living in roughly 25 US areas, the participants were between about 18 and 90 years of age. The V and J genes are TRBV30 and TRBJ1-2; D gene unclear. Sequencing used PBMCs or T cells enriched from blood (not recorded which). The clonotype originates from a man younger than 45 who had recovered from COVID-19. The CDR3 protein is CAWRHRARVSYGYTF. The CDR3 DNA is TGTGCCTGGAGGCATCGGGCGAGGGTTAGCTATGGCTACACCTTC.